One sample yielded the 9 T cell receptor beta chains listed below, sequenced in a study of cytotoxic CD8 clonotypes in ibrutinib-treated CLL. Using immunoSEQ multiplex PCR, the repertoire was profiled, and TCRdb retains in-frame clones only, with some absent. The table records fewer than 75,000 clones, around 68% of them present only once. The input for sequencing was PBMCs, taken after 12 months of ibrutinib treatment. The source is a human donor with chronic lymphocytic leukemia.

The gene calls are TRBV4-3 and TRBJ2-7, with D possibly matching TRBD1 (6 bases). The CDR3 has 13 residues. Trimming took off 9 bases at V and 6 bases at J, with 18 bases between the two ends. Germline CDR1 is LGHNA and CDR2 is YSLEER. The chain's CDR3 is CARTASQGSEQYF. CDR3 in DNA: TGCGCCAGGACGGCCTCACAGGGTTCCGAGCAGTACTTC.

The genes are TRBV18 and TRBJ2-1; D is uncertain. This CDR3 spans 11 amino acids. Germline CDR1 and CDR2: KGHSH and LQKENI. V lost 6 bases and J 4 bases, leaving 4 bases between the germline ends. DNA of the CDR3: TGTGCCAGCTCTGTGTACAATGAGCAGTTCTTC. Translating it yields CASSVYNEQFF.

The chain has TRBV6-6 and TRBJ1-1; 9 bases match TRBD1. The CDR3 has 16 amino acids. Germline V lookup: CDR1 MNHNY, CDR2 SVGAGI (reference sequence). The V and J ends lost 6 bases and 3 bases, in that order; junction bases with no gene match: 11. The CDR3 is CASSYPHRGRDTEAFF. The CDR3 DNA is TGTGCCAGCAGCTACCCCCACAGGGGGCGGGACACTGAAGCTTTCTTT.

This clone has a single count. The genes are TRBV5-1 and TRBJ1-2; 12 nucleotides line up with TRBD1. Germline V gene sequence: CDR1 SGHRS, CDR2 YFSETQ. This CDR3 spans 16 amino acids. With 4 bases clipped from V and 7 bases from J, the junction kept 11 bases outside the gene matches. The CDR3: CASSPIAGTGGGGYTF. The DNA for the CDR3 is TGCGCCAGCAGCCCGATAGCCGGGACAGGGGGCGGTGGCTACACCTTC.

The genes are TRBV6-5 and TRBJ2-1; 7 bases map to TRBD2. CDR3 length equals 15 residues. The junction had 13 bases not matched to a gene; V was cut back by 4 bases and J by 10 bases. CDR1 and CDR2 from the germline V gene are MNHEY and SVGAGI. CDR3: CASSSLAEGSGEQFF. CDR3 DNA: TGTGCCAGCAGTTCTCTAGCGGAGGGTTCAGGGGAGCAGTTCTTC.

The J gene is TRBJ2-7, the V gene TRBV7-6, with 8 bases identical to TRBD1. The ends lost 5 bases at V and 0 bases at J; junction bases unmatched: 6. The germline V gene encodes CDR1 SGHVS and CDR2 FNYEAQ. The CDR3 is 15 residues long. CDR3 DNA: TGTGCCAGCAGCGCCGACAGGGGAAGCTCCTACGAGCAGTACTTC. Translation gives CASSADRGSSYEQYF.

This clone has just a few counts. The rearrangement links TRBV30 to TRBJ2-1; TRBD2 agrees at 9 bases. Trimming took 5 bases from V and 7 from J; bases not matched to a gene: 9. This CDR3 region has 14 residues. Germline CDR1 and CDR2: GTSNPN and SVGIG (reference sequence). Here the CDR3 reads CAWAVAGARNEQFF. The CDR3 DNA reads TGTGCCTGGGCCGTAGCGGGAGCTAGAAATGAGCAGTTCTTC.

This clone was counted once. The chain combines TRBV28 with TRBJ2-7; possible D gene TRBD1, 6 bases. V was pared by 3 bases and J by 0 bases, with 9 bases between. The germline gives CDR1 MDHEN, CDR2 SYDVKM. The CDR3 runs 14 residues. CDR3 in amino acids: CASSLPGASYEQYF. CDR3 in DNA: TGTGCCAGCAGTTTGCCAGGGGCCTCCTACGAGCAGTACTTC.

V gene TRBV6-6 combines with J gene TRBJ2-3; D is undetermined. Trimming stripped 6 bases from V and 0 bases from J, with 13 bases between. CDR3 size: 15 residues. Looked up from germline, CDR1 is MNHNY and CDR2 is SVGAGI (reference sequence). CDR3 in DNA: TGTGCCAGCAGGCCCAGCTACGACAGCACAGATACGCAGTATTTT. Protein: CASRPSYDSTDTQYF.